Listed below are T cell receptor beta chains from one sample, sequenced in a study of OX40 agonist ivuxolimab in advanced cancers. Profiled with immunoSEQ multiplex PCR; TCRdb holds only in-frame clones, not every one. This repertoire shows 60,000 or so clones, about 83% found once; its top ten account for around 27%. The sample was CD4+ or CD8+ T cells sorted from blood, taken in a trial of the OX40 agonist ivuxolimab. All receptors derive from an adult with an advanced solid tumor such as melanoma, head and neck, liver or kidney cancer. CDR3s include the opening cysteine and the closing phenylalanine or tryptophan. A D gene is named only where the DNA matches it firmly. Some rows have no size entry. The others give once, few or many, or a class for an expanded clone.

CDR3 DNA,CDR3 protein,D gene,J gene,clone size,V gene
TGTGCCAGCAGCGTAGGACAGGGTCAAGCCGGGGAGCTGTTTTTT,CASSVGQGQAGELFF,TRBD1,TRBJ2-2,NA,TRBV5-4
TGCGCCAGCAGCCAAATCGGGACCTCTATCGTCAATGAGCAGTTCTTC,CASSQIGTSIVNEQFF,NA,TRBJ2-1,NA,TRBV4-1
TGTGCCTGGAGTGTATTTTTGGGACTACAGTACAATGAGCAGTTCTTC,CAWSVFLGLQYNEQFF,TRBD2,TRBJ2-1,NA,TRBV30
TGTGCCAGCACCCTAGGGGAGACCCAGTACTTC,CASTLGETQYF,NA,TRBJ2-5,NA,TRBV28
TGTGCCAGCAGGGCGGGATCCCAAGAGACCCAGTACTTC,CASRAGSQETQYF,NA,TRBJ2-5,NA,TRBV6-1
TGCGCCAGCAGTGAGATCTTGGGTTCTGAAGCTTTCTTT,CASSEILGSEAFF,NA,TRBJ1-1,NA,TRBV10-1
TGTGCCAGTAGTAAGGCAGGATCTTGGGCCAAAAACATTCAGTACTTC,CASSKAGSWAKNIQYF,NA,TRBJ2-4,NA,TRBV19
TGCGCCAGCAGCCCCTATGCCCTAGCGGGAGGAAATGAGCAGTTCTTC,CASSPYALAGGNEQFF,TRBD2,TRBJ2-1,NA,TRBV4-1
TGTGCCAGCCCCACGGGGCCAGGGGCAAGCAATCAGCCCCAGCATTTT,CASPTGPGASNQPQHF,NA,TRBJ1-5,NA,TRBV21-1
TGTGCCAGCAGTGACCGGGGGACTACCTACAATGAGCAGTTCTTC,CASSDRGTTYNEQFF,TRBD2,TRBJ2-1,NA,TRBV2
TGTGCCAGCAGCCACGGACAAGGCGGAGACACCATATATTTT,CASSHGQGGDTIYF,NA,TRBJ1-3,NA,TRBV11-3
TGTGCCAGCAGCATACTAGCGGATACCTCTGGGGCCAACGTCCTGACTTTC,CASSILADTSGANVLTF,TRBD2,TRBJ2-6,NA,TRBV5-5
TGCGCCAGCAGCTTGTACTACGAGCAGTACTTC,CASSLYYEQYF,NA,TRBJ2-7,NA,TRBV5-1
TGTGCCAGCAGCGTAGAAGGGACAGGGTATGACGAGCAGTACTTC,CASSVEGTGYDEQYF,TRBD1,TRBJ2-7,once,TRBV9
TGTGCCAGTAGAACTAGCGGGGGAGGAGATACGCAGTATTTT,CASRTSGGGDTQYF,TRBD2,TRBJ2-3,NA,TRBV19
TGTGCCAGCAGCTTAGGCCAGACTAGTTGGGGGAAGTTCTTC,CASSLGQTSWGKFF,NA,TRBJ2-1,few,TRBV13
TGTGCCAGCAGTGAAGCGACAGTATCCTACAATGAGCAGTTCTTC,CASSEATVSYNEQFF,NA,TRBJ2-1,NA,TRBV2
TGTGCCAGCAGTTCCCAACAGGGGGATGGTTCACCCCTCCACTTT,CASSSQQGDGSPLHF,TRBD1,TRBJ1-6,NA,TRBV28